These 26 T cell receptor beta chains were sequenced from one sample in a study of blood T cell repertoires in COVID-19. Sequencing was performed with immunoSEQ multiplex PCR; in TCRdb, only in-frame clones are kept and a portion is missing. The sample yields approximately 240,000 clones, 80% to 85% seen once. Material for sequencing was peripheral blood. The receptors derive from a woman younger than 45 who had recovered from COVID-19.

The chain has TRBV29-1 and TRBJ1-4; TRBD1 matches 7 bases. The CDR3 sequence is 13 residues long. V dropped 7 bases and J dropped 4; count of bases not matched to a gene: 6. Germline V gives CDR1 SQVTM, CDR2 ANQGSEA. CDR3 amino acids: CSASTGFNEKLFF. CDR3 DNA: TGCAGCGCCTCGACAGGGTTTAATGAAAAACTGTTTTTT.

J is TRBJ2-3 and V is TRBV9; possible D gene TRBD2, 5 bases. The V and J ends lost 0 bases and 0 bases respectively, with 8 bases between them. The CDR3 has 15 residues. Germline assignment: CDR1 SGDLS and CDR2 YYNGEE. This chain's CDR3 is CASSVAAGSTDTQYF. As DNA, the CDR3 is TGTGCCAGCAGCGTAGCGGCGGGCAGCACAGATACGCAGTATTTT.

The DNA of the CDR3 is TGTGCCTGGAGCCCGAGTGATACGCAGTATTTT. Protein sequence: CAWSPSDTQYF. The rearrangement joins TRBV30 to TRBJ2-3; D remains ambiguous. V gave up 3 bases and J gave up 6 bases, with 7 bases separating them. CDR1 GTSNPN and CDR2 SVGIG come from the germline V gene (reference sequence). The CDR3 has 11 amino acids.

This chain links TRBV13 with TRBJ2-1; D is possibly TRBD2 (6 bases). Germline V CDR1 and CDR2: PRHDT, FYEKMQ (reference sequence). V lost 4 bases and J lost 5, with 12 bases in between. The CDR3 has 14 residues. In DNA form, the CDR3 reads TGTGCCAGCAGCTCGGGACTTTCGGACAATGAGCAGTTCTTC. Translation: CASSSGLSDNEQFF.

The rearrangement joins TRBV27 to TRBJ2-7; 7 bases match TRBD1. Trimming removed 5 bases from V and 4 bases from J; junction bases left unmatched: 11. The CDR3 covers 15 residues. CDR1 and CDR2 from the germline V gene are MNHEY and SMNVEV (reference sequence). Here the CDR3 reads CASSLVPGQRYEQYF. CDR3 nucleotides: TGTGCCAGCAGTCTTGTCCCGGGACAGAGATACGAGCAGTACTTC.

V is TRBV4-1 and J is TRBJ2-1; 13 nucleotides agree with TRBD2. The ends lost 4 bases at V and 6 bases at J; junction bases unmatched: 9. Germline lookup yields CDR1 MGHRA and CDR2 YSYEKL. CDR3 size: 17 residues. CDR3 region: CASSRVVGLAGFNEQFF. The CDR3, as DNA: TGCGCCAGCAGCCGGGTAGTGGGACTAGCGGGATTCAATGAGCAGTTCTTC.

This chain connects TRBV7-8 to TRBJ2-6, with D maybe TRBD1 (6 bases). Germline V gene data show CDR1 as SGHVS and CDR2 as FQNEAQ. CDR3 length: 16 residues. Trimming left V 5 bases short and J 4 bases short, with 15 bases between. In nucleotides, the CDR3 is TGTGCCAGCAGCACCAAGGGGGTAACAGGGGCCAACGTCCTGACTTTC. As protein: CASSTKGVTGANVLTF.

The chain couples TRBV5-4 to TRBJ1-3; D is perhaps TRBD1 (6 bases). From germline, CDR1 is SGHNT and CDR2 YYREEE (reference sequence). Trimming pared 4 bases from V and 4 bases from J, leaving 12 bases between. CDR3 size: 14 residues. The CDR3 coding sequence is TGTGCCAGCAGCGATCCAGGGGACGGAAACACCATATATTTT. The encoded protein is CASSDPGDGNTIYF.

A remark on this clone: One base away lies a much larger clone, so this may be a sequencing read error. This rearrangement joins TRBV7-3 to TRBJ2-2; D is undetermined. V was shortened by 5 bases and J by 3 bases, with 4 bases between the two germline ends. The CDR3 totals 12 residues. CDR1 SGHTA and CDR2 FQGTGA come from the germline V gene. The CDR3 sequence is CASSPDTGELFF. The CDR3 nucleotides read TGTGCCAGCAGCCCCGACACCGGGGAGCTGTTTTTT.

This chain links TRBV5-4 with TRBJ1-2; TRBD1 matches 7 bases. Germline trimming cut 0 bases from V and 4 bases from J; bases unmatched to any gene: 3. The CDR3 covers 14 residues. CDR1 is SGHNT and CDR2 is YYREEE in the germline V gene (reference sequence). The CDR3 region is CASSLDRGPYGYTF. The CDR3 DNA sequence: TGTGCCAGCAGCTTGGACAGGGGCCCCTATGGCTACACCTTC.

The chain couples TRBV29-1 to TRBJ2-1; 7 positions agree with TRBD1. The CDR3 sequence is 13 residues long. Germline CDR1 reads SQVTM; CDR2 reads ANQGSEA. The V gene end was trimmed by 4 bases and the J gene end by 9 bases; junction bases not matched to a gene: 9. As DNA, the CDR3 is TGCAGCGTTGGGACAGGCTCTTTGGGTGAGCAGTTCTTC. Amino acids: CSVGTGSLGEQFF.

Turning to this clone: Distinct nucleotide sequences in the sample also encode this CDR3. The V gene is TRBV7-3, the J gene TRBJ2-2; TRBD2 matches 9 bases. Germline V gene lookup returns CDR1 SGHTA and CDR2 FQGTGA. The CDR3 runs to 16 residues. V was pared by 3 bases and J by 0 bases, with 2 bases of the junction left unmatched. CDR3 in DNA: TGTGCCAGCAGCTTTGCGGGAGGGCCGAACACCGGGGAGCTGTTTTTT. This translates into CASSFAGGPNTGELFF.

The chain uses TRBV5-4 and TRBJ1-2; TRBD1 matches 8 bases. Per germline, CDR1 SGHNT and CDR2 YYREEE (reference sequence). There are 15 residues in the CDR3. The V and J ends lost 4 bases and 2 bases, in that order; junction bases with no gene match: 7. The CDR3 DNA sequence: TGTGCCAGCAGCACCGGGACAGGAGCGAACTATGGCTACACCTTC. Translating it yields CASSTGTGANYGYTF.

The V call is TRBV5-1, the J call TRBJ1-1; tentative D call: TRBD1 (5 bases). This CDR3 spans 15 amino acids. Trimming cost V 4 bases and J 1 base, with 14 bases left between them. Germline CDR1 reads SGHRS; CDR2 reads YFSETQ. Here the CDR3 reads CASSLQGGGNTEAFF. CDR3 nucleotides: TGCGCCAGCAGCCTCCAGGGTGGCGGGAACACTGAAGCTTTCTTT.

V gene TRBV11-2 combines with J gene TRBJ1-2; no clear D gene. Germline-derived CDR1 and CDR2 are SGHAT and FQNNGV. The CDR3 has 14 residues. With 5 bases removed from V and 2 bases from J, the gap between germline ends came to 12 bases. As DNA, the CDR3 is TGTGCCAGCAGCCCCTTGGGCGGGAACTATGGCTACACCTTC. Translation gives CASSPLGGNYGYTF.

The V and J genes are TRBV7-8 and TRBJ2-2; TRBD1 matches 11 bases. After removal of 4 bases from V and 7 bases from J, the junction contained 5 bases not matched to a gene. The CDR3 has 15 residues. CDR1 and CDR2 (germline): SGHVS, FQNEAQ. CDR3 residues: CASSSGQGAGGELFF. CDR3 nucleotide sequence: TGTGCCAGCAGCTCCGGACAGGGGGCCGGCGGGGAGCTGTTTTTT.

This chain joins TRBV6-2 or TRBV6-3 and TRBJ1-2; the D gene is possibly TRBD1 (5 bases). This CDR3 has 13 residues. V dropped 4 bases and J dropped 5 bases, with 11 bases sitting between them. From germline, CDR1 is MNHEY and CDR2 SVGEGT. In DNA, the CDR3 is TGTGCCAGCAGTTCCCCTCCAGGGTATGGCTACACCTTC. It yields the protein CASSSPPGYGYTF.

This sequence joins TRBV5-1 and TRBJ2-3; D may be TRBD1 (6 bases). The CDR3 is made up of 14 amino acids. Trimming pared 3 bases from V and 4 bases from J, leaving 12 bases between. Per germline, CDR1 SGHRS and CDR2 YFSETQ. As DNA, the CDR3 is TGCGCCAGCAGCTCAGGACAGATCCCAGATACGCAGTATTTT. It translates to CASSSGQIPDTQYF.

The rearrangement links TRBV9 to TRBJ2-1; the D gene is possibly TRBD1 (6 bases). V lost 0 bases and J lost 1, with 8 bases in between. The germline CDR1 and CDR2 sequences are SGDLS and YYNGEE. The CDR3 is made up of 15 amino acids. CDR3 residues: CASSVEGGSYNEQFF. Here the CDR3 DNA reads TGTGCCAGCAGCGTAGAAGGGGGTTCCTACAATGAGCAGTTCTTC. Full variable domain (rest looked up from reference TRBV9 and TRBJ2-1): DSGVTQTPKHLITATGQRVTLRCSPRSGDLSVYWYQQSLDQGLQFLIQYYNGEERAKGNILERFSAQQFPDLHSELNLSSLELGDSALYFCASSVEGGSYNEQFFGPGTRLTVL.

This chain uses TRBV4-2 with TRBJ2-7, with 8 bases fitting TRBD2. This CDR3 region has 15 residues. The germline V gene has CDR1 LGHNA and CDR2 YNFKEQ. V lost 0 bases to trimming and J lost 6 bases; unmatched junction nucleotides: 7. The CDR3 region has the DNA TGTGCCAGCAGCCAAGACGGGTCGGGAGGGCGCGAGCAGTACTTC. It specifies CASSQDGSGGREQYF.

This chain links TRBV28 with TRBJ1-2; tentatively, D is TRBD1 (6 bases). The CDR3 totals 15 residues. Germline assignment: CDR1 MDHEN and CDR2 SYDVKM. Trimming removed 6 bases at V and 4 bases at J, with 18 bases between. The CDR3 is CASSTTSRTAYGYTF. DNA for the CDR3: TGTGCCAGCAGCACCACCTCACGGACAGCCTATGGCTACACCTTC.

This sequence joins TRBV7-9 and TRBJ2-2; D possibly corresponds to TRBD1 (6 bases). V lost 5 bases, J lost 7 bases, and 11 bases lay in between. The CDR3 is 13 residues long. Germline V gene data show CDR1 as SEHNR and CDR2 as FQNEAQ (reference sequence). CDR3 amino acids: CASSPTGHGELFF. For the CDR3, the DNA is TGTGCCAGCAGCCCCACAGGGCACGGGGAGCTGTTTTTT.

The rearrangement joins TRBV10-2 to TRBJ2-7; 7 bases fit TRBD2. Losses at the gene ends were 2 bases for V and 6 bases for J; bases not matched to a gene: 13. The germline gives CDR1 WSHSY, CDR2 SAAADI. CDR3 size: 16 residues. The CDR3 sequence is CASSEGEEREGSEQYF. As DNA, the CDR3 is TGCGCCAGCAGTGAGGGGGAGGAGCGGGAAGGCAGCGAGCAGTACTTC.

V is TRBV19 and J is TRBJ2-2, with 7 bases matching TRBD1. The CDR3 totals 15 residues. V gave up 5 bases and J gave up 1 base; unmatched junction bases: 4. Germline CDR1 and CDR2: LNHDA and SQIVND (reference sequence). CDR3: CASSSWTGNTGELFF. The DNA for the CDR3 is TGTGCCAGTAGTTCCTGGACAGGGAACACCGGGGAGCTGTTTTTT.

This sequence joins TRBV24-1 and TRBJ2-5; no clear D. There are 12 residues in the CDR3. Germline-derived CDR1 and CDR2 are KGHDR and SFDVKD. Trimming removed 5 bases from V and 2 bases from J, with 5 bases in between. The CDR3 DNA reads as TGTGCCACCAGTGGCCAGCAAGAGACCCAGTACTTC. This codes for CATSGQQETQYF.

The genes are TRBV6-5 and TRBJ1-2, with D possibly matching TRBD1 (5 bases). The germline V and J ends were trimmed by 0 bases and 8 bases, with 16 bases remaining between them. Germline CDR1 is MNHEY and CDR2 is SVGAGI. The CDR3 totals 15 residues. The chain's CDR3 is CASSYSNRQGTGYTF. The CDR3, as DNA: TGTGCCAGCAGTTACTCGAACCGGCAGGGCACCGGCTACACCTTC.